A single T cell receptor beta chain is shown here with its context. Its antigen is undetermined. The data were obtained in a study of T cell responses to AZD1222 COVID-19 vaccine. Study-wide points: Among those given AZD1222, only six were seropositive at baseline. Only after the peak T cell response were repertoires sampled.

The data were produced by immunoSEQ multiplex PCR, yet TCRdb's version contains in-frame clones alone and is incomplete. This table has about 99,000 clones, approximately 88% appearing once. The specimen was peripheral blood, collected on day 0 of AZD1222 vaccination. The receptor comes from an adult in good health.

The CDR3 spells CASSPSLSEQYF. The CDR3 nucleotides are TGTGCCAGCAGCCCGTCGTTGTCGGAGCAGTACTTC. V is TRBV2 and J is TRBJ2-7; no definite D call. The CDR3 consists of 12 residues. Germline loops: CDR1 SNHLY, CDR2 FYNNEI. Trimming shortened V by 6 bases and J by 7 bases, and 13 bases separated the two germline ends.